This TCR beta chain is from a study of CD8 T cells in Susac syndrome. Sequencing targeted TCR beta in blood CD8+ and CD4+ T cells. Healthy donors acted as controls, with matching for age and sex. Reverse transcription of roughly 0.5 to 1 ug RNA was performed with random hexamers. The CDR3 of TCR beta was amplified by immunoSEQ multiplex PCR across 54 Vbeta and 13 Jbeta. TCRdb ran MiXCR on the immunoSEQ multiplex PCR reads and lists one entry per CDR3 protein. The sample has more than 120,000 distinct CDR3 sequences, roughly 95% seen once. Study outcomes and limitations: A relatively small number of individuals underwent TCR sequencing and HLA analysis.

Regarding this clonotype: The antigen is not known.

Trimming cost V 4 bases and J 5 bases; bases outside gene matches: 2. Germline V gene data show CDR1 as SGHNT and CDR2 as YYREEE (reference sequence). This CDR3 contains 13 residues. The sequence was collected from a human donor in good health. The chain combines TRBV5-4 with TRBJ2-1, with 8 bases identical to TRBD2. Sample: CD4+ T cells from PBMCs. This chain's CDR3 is CASSLLADNEQFF. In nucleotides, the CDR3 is TGTGCCAGCAGCCTACTAGCGGACAATGAGCAGTTCTTC.